Listed below are T cell receptor beta chains from one sample, sequenced in a study of T cells in Graves' hyperthyroidism and ophthalmopathy. TCRdb processed the multiplex PCR reads anew with MiXCR; each CDR3 protein has one entry. Of about 300,000 distinct CDR3 sequences listed, about 13% are singletons. The material sequenced was blood. The source is a woman aged 35 to 49 with Graves' hyperthyroidism. Both conserved end residues are part of each CDR3. Each record gives: J gene, V gene, D gene, clone size, CDR3 protein, CDR3 DNA. The D gene is left open where the match is weak. Some rows mark clone size as missing; the rest say once, few, many or name a class of expanded clone.

J gene: TRBJ1-2; V gene: TRBV5-4; D gene: NA; clone size: few; CDR3 protein: CASSSHFLSNYGYTF; CDR3 DNA: TGTGCCAGCAGCTCTCACTTTTTGTCTAACTATGGCTACACCTTC
J gene: TRBJ2-1; V gene: TRBV27; D gene: TRBD2; clone size: many; CDR3 protein: CASSLYVGPSGSYNEQFF; CDR3 DNA: TGTGCCAGCAGTTTATATGTAGGGCCTAGCGGGAGTTACAATGAGCAGTTCTTC
J gene: TRBJ1-2; V gene: TRBV10-3; D gene: NA; clone size: many; CDR3 protein: CAISDGQQLDGYTF; CDR3 DNA: TGTGCCATCAGTGACGGACAGCAGTTAGACGGCTACACCTTC
J gene: TRBJ2-7; V gene: TRBV15; D gene: TRBD2; clone size: few; CDR3 protein: CATSSSGRSEQYF; CDR3 DNA: TGTGCCACCAGCTCTAGCGGGAGGAGCGAGCAGTACTTC
J gene: TRBJ1-5; V gene: TRBV12-3/TRBV12-4; D gene: NA; clone size: many; CDR3 protein: CASSLQGSNQPQHF; CDR3 DNA: TGTGCCAGCAGTTTACAGGGGAGCAATCAGCCCCAGCATTTT
J gene: TRBJ2-7; V gene: TRBV20-1; D gene: NA; clone size: NA; CDR3 protein: CSARDLMGPYEQYF; CDR3 DNA: TGCAGTGCTAGAGATCTGATGGGGCCCTACGAGCAGTACTTC
J gene: TRBJ1-5; V gene: TRBV28; D gene: NA; clone size: many; CDR3 protein: CASSLGLKGQPQHF; CDR3 DNA: TGTGCCAGCAGTTTGGGGCTAAAAGGGCAGCCCCAGCATTTT
J gene: TRBJ1-2; V gene: TRBV28; D gene: TRBD1; clone size: many; CDR3 protein: CASGGGASSARYGYTF; CDR3 DNA: TGTGCCAGCGGAGGGGGCGCAAGCTCCGCGCGCTATGGCTACACCTTC
J gene: TRBJ1-1; V gene: TRBV20-1; D gene: TRBD1; clone size: many; CDR3 protein: CSAEDRVALNTEAFF; CDR3 DNA: TGCAGTGCTGAAGACAGGGTGGCGTTGAACACTGAAGCTTTCTTT
J gene: TRBJ2-5; V gene: TRBV7-9; D gene: NA; clone size: NA; CDR3 protein: CASSLLGQETQYF; CDR3 DNA: TGTGCCAGCAGCTTACTAGGCCAAGAGACCCAGTACTTC
J gene: TRBJ2-2; V gene: TRBV28; D gene: NA; clone size: NA; CDR3 protein: CASSPGQNTGELFF; CDR3 DNA: TGTGCCAGCAGCCCGGGGCAGAACACCGGGGAGCTGTTTTTT
J gene: TRBJ1-1; V gene: TRBV30; D gene: NA; clone size: many; CDR3 protein: CALFEGGTYTEAFF; CDR3 DNA: TGTGCCTTGTTCGAGGGGGGAACCTACACTGAAGCTTTCTTT
J gene: TRBJ2-3; V gene: TRBV20-1; D gene: TRBD2; clone size: few; CDR3 protein: CSASPLAGGPGADTQYF; CDR3 DNA: TGCAGTGCTAGTCCTCTAGCGGGAGGGCCAGGGGCAGATACGCAGTATTTT
J gene: TRBJ2-3; V gene: TRBV10-3; D gene: NA; clone size: few; CDR3 protein: CAISEGAGSADTQYF; CDR3 DNA: TGTGCCATCAGTGAGGGGGCTGGGAGCGCAGATACGCAGTATTTT
J gene: TRBJ2-7; V gene: TRBV9; D gene: NA; clone size: NA; CDR3 protein: CASSVSGGLYEQYF; CDR3 DNA: TGTGCCAGCAGCGTCAGCGGTGGGCTCTACGAGCAGTACTTC
J gene: TRBJ2-1; V gene: TRBV28; D gene: NA; clone size: many; CDR3 protein: CASSLPQGGDNEQFF; CDR3 DNA: TGTGCCAGCAGTTTACCACAGGGGGGGGACAATGAGCAGTTCTTC
J gene: TRBJ2-3; V gene: TRBV7-2; D gene: TRBD2; clone size: many; CDR3 protein: CARRLAGGDTQYF; CDR3 DNA: TGTGCCAGGCGACTAGCGGGGGGGGATACGCAGTATTTT
J gene: TRBJ1-6; V gene: TRBV7-9; D gene: TRBD1; clone size: many; CDR3 protein: CASTSQGDNSPLHF; CDR3 DNA: TGTGCCAGCACTAGCCAGGGGGATAATTCACCCCTCCACTTT
J gene: TRBJ2-5; V gene: TRBV6-1; D gene: TRBD1; clone size: few; CDR3 protein: CASSEGRDSNLGETQYF; CDR3 DNA: TGTGCCAGCAGTGAAGGCCGGGACAGCAATTTGGGAGAGACCCAGTACTTC
J gene: TRBJ2-5; V gene: TRBV24-1; D gene: TRBD2; clone size: many; CDR3 protein: CATQTSGAQETQYF; CDR3 DNA: TGTGCCACACAGACTAGCGGAGCCCAAGAGACCCAGTACTTC
J gene: TRBJ2-5; V gene: TRBV12-3/TRBV12-4; D gene: NA; clone size: NA; CDR3 protein: CASSFNRRAGTQYF; CDR3 DNA: TGTGCCAGCAGTTTTAACCGCCGGGCCGGGACCCAGTACTTC
J gene: TRBJ1-2; V gene: TRBV12-3/TRBV12-4; D gene: NA; clone size: many; CDR3 protein: CASSLGQANYGYTF; CDR3 DNA: TGTGCCAGCAGTTTAGGGCAGGCTAACTATGGCTACACCTTC
J gene: TRBJ2-7; V gene: TRBV29-1; D gene: TRBD1; clone size: few; CDR3 protein: CSVDSGTGAYEQYF; CDR3 DNA: TGCAGCGTGGATTCCGGGACAGGGGCCTACGAGCAGTACTTC
J gene: TRBJ2-1; V gene: TRBV5-6; D gene: NA; clone size: few; CDR3 protein: CASSLWFLGPSSYNEQFF; CDR3 DNA: TGTGCCAGCAGCTTGTGGTTCTTGGGACCAAGCTCCTACAATGAGCAGTTCTTC
J gene: TRBJ2-1; V gene: TRBV11-2; D gene: TRBD1; clone size: many; CDR3 protein: CASRPSGTGVRGEQFF; CDR3 DNA: TGTGCCAGCAGACCTTCCGGGACAGGGGTTCGTGGTGAGCAGTTCTTC
J gene: TRBJ1-1; V gene: TRBV27; D gene: NA; clone size: many; CDR3 protein: CASRNVLNTEAFF; CDR3 DNA: TGTGCCAGCAGAAACGTATTGAACACTGAAGCTTTCTTT
J gene: TRBJ1-1; V gene: TRBV5-4; D gene: NA; clone size: few; CDR3 protein: CASSTADGLNTEAFF; CDR3 DNA: TGTGCCAGCAGCACGGCGGACGGACTGAACACTGAAGCTTTCTTT
J gene: TRBJ2-2; V gene: TRBV9; D gene: TRBD2; clone size: many; CDR3 protein: CASSVGTSGTVGELFF; CDR3 DNA: TGTGCCAGCAGCGTCGGGACTAGCGGGACAGTCGGGGAGCTGTTTTTT
J gene: TRBJ1-5; V gene: TRBV6-1; D gene: NA; clone size: many; CDR3 protein: CAGGRDQPQHF; CDR3 DNA: TGTGCCGGGGGCCGTGATCAGCCCCAGCATTTT
J gene: TRBJ2-7; V gene: TRBV29-1; D gene: NA; clone size: NA; CDR3 protein: CSVDSGVGRGYGQYF; CDR3 DNA: TGCAGCGTTGATAGCGGAGTCGGCAGGGGGTACGGGCAGTACTTC
J gene: TRBJ1-2; V gene: TRBV28; D gene: NA; clone size: many; CDR3 protein: CASSSLGVTNYGYTF; CDR3 DNA: TGTGCCAGCAGTAGCTTAGGAGTAACCAACTATGGCTACACCTTC
J gene: TRBJ1-1; V gene: TRBV7-9; D gene: TRBD1; clone size: NA; CDR3 protein: CASSLGSGGVNTEAFF; CDR3 DNA: TGTGCCAGCAGCTTAGGGTCAGGGGGAGTGAACACTGAAGCTTTCTTT
J gene: TRBJ1-1; V gene: TRBV19; D gene: NA; clone size: many; CDR3 protein: CASQLNTEAFF; CDR3 DNA: TGTGCCAGCCAGTTGAACACTGAAGCTTTCTTT
J gene: TRBJ1-3; V gene: TRBV12-3/TRBV12-4; D gene: NA; clone size: many; CDR3 protein: CASSFWSSGNTIYF; CDR3 DNA: TGTGCCAGCAGTTTTTGGAGCTCTGGAAACACCATATATTTT
J gene: TRBJ2-5; V gene: TRBV7-2; D gene: TRBD2; clone size: many; CDR3 protein: CASSLGGGSLVTQYF; CDR3 DNA: TGTGCCAGCAGCTTAGGGGGAGGGTCCCTCGTGACCCAGTACTTC
J gene: TRBJ2-1; V gene: TRBV6-1; D gene: TRBD2; clone size: many; CDR3 protein: CASRTGGGLAGESDEQFF; CDR3 DNA: TGTGCCAGCAGAACCGGGGGTGGCCTAGCGGGAGAATCAGATGAGCAGTTCTTC
J gene: TRBJ2-2; V gene: TRBV7-9; D gene: TRBD2; clone size: NA; CDR3 protein: CASSQPEERLTRTSGRTNTGELFF; CDR3 DNA: TGTGCCAGCAGCCAACCGGAGGAACGTCTGACACGGACTAGCGGGAGAACGAACACCGGGGAGCTGTTTTTT
J gene: TRBJ1-2; V gene: TRBV2; D gene: NA; clone size: many; CDR3 protein: CASSDFRGPSYGYTF; CDR3 DNA: TGTGCCAGCAGTGACTTCAGGGGACCCTCCTATGGCTACACCTTC
J gene: TRBJ2-5; V gene: TRBV24-1; D gene: NA; clone size: many; CDR3 protein: CATSDLGQAQETQYF; CDR3 DNA: TGTGCCACCAGTGATTTGGGGCAGGCCCAAGAGACCCAGTACTTC
J gene: TRBJ2-1; V gene: TRBV7-3; D gene: NA; clone size: NA; CDR3 protein: CASSLTGGRYNEQFF; CDR3 DNA: TGTGCCAGCAGCTTAACGGGAGGACGCTACAATGAGCAGTTCTTC
J gene: TRBJ2-3; V gene: TRBV29-1; D gene: NA; clone size: many; CDR3 protein: CSVSISTGWGTDTQYF; CDR3 DNA: TGCAGCGTATCAATTTCCACAGGGTGGGGCACAGATACGCAGTATTTT
J gene: TRBJ2-1; V gene: TRBV20-1; D gene: TRBD2; clone size: many; CDR3 protein: CSALDSTGGNNEQFF; CDR3 DNA: TGCAGTGCCCTCGACTCTACGGGGGGGAACAATGAGCAGTTCTTC
J gene: TRBJ1-1; V gene: TRBV7-9; D gene: NA; clone size: many; CDR3 protein: CASSLAKMGSEAFF; CDR3 DNA: TGTGCCAGCAGCTTAGCGAAAATGGGGAGCGAAGCTTTCTTT
J gene: TRBJ2-1; V gene: TRBV13; D gene: NA; clone size: NA; CDR3 protein: CASSLVGNYNEQFF; CDR3 DNA: TGTGCCAGCAGCTTAGTCGGAAACTACAATGAGCAGTTCTTC
J gene: TRBJ2-3; V gene: TRBV24-1; D gene: NA; clone size: few; CDR3 protein: CATSGAGEGADTQYF; CDR3 DNA: TGTGCCACCAGTGGTGCGGGAGAGGGGGCAGATACGCAGTATTTT
J gene: TRBJ2-1; V gene: TRBV4-2; D gene: TRBD2; clone size: NA; CDR3 protein: CASSQGQAGGPYNEQFF; CDR3 DNA: TGTGCCAGCAGCCAAGGGCAGGCGGGAGGGCCCTACAATGAGCAGTTCTTC
J gene: TRBJ2-1; V gene: TRBV20-1; D gene: NA; clone size: few; CDR3 protein: CSADGAGPYNEQFF; CDR3 DNA: TGCAGTGCTGACGGGGCGGGCCCCTACAATGAGCAGTTCTTC
J gene: TRBJ2-3; V gene: TRBV2; D gene: NA; clone size: many; CDR3 protein: CASSSSNPRDTQYF; CDR3 DNA: TGTGCCAGCAGTTCCTCAAATCCTCGGGATACGCAGTATTTT
J gene: TRBJ1-6; V gene: TRBV6-4; D gene: NA; clone size: few; CDR3 protein: CASSASANSPLHF; CDR3 DNA: TGTGCCAGCAGTGCCTCAGCGAATTCACCCCTCCACTTT
J gene: TRBJ2-7; V gene: TRBV20-1; D gene: NA; clone size: NA; CDR3 protein: CSAPHGGNSYEQYF; CDR3 DNA: TGCAGTGCTCCCCATGGAGGGAACTCCTACGAGCAGTACTTC
J gene: TRBJ2-3; V gene: TRBV18; D gene: NA; clone size: NA; CDR3 protein: CASSPFGDGNTQYF; CDR3 DNA: TGTGCCAGCTCACCATTCGGGGACGGAAATACGCAGTATTTT
J gene: TRBJ2-5; V gene: TRBV20-1; D gene: NA; clone size: many; CDR3 protein: CSARVGSGVEETQYF; CDR3 DNA: TGCAGTGCTAGAGTAGGGAGTGGCGTAGAAGAGACCCAGTACTTC
J gene: TRBJ2-1; V gene: TRBV7-3; D gene: TRBD2; clone size: few; CDR3 protein: CASSSPGLAGSNEQFF; CDR3 DNA: TGTGCCAGCAGCTCACCGGGACTAGCGGGATCCAATGAGCAGTTCTTC